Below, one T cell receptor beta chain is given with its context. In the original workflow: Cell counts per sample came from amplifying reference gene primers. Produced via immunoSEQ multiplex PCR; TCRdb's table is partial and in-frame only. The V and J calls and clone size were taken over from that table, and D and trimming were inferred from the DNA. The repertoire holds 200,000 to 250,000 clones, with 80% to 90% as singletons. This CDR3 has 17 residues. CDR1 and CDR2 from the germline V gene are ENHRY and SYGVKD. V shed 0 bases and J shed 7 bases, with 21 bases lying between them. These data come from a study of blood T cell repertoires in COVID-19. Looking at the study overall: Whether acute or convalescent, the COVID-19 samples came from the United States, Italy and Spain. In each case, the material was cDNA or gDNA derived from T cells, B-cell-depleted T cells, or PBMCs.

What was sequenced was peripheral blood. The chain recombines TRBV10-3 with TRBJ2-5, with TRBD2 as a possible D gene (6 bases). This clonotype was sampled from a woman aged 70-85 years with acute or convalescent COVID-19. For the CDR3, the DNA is TGTGCCATCAGTGAGTCGGGACCGATTACCGGGGGTCGGACCCAGTACTTC. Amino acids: CAISESGPITGGRTQYF.